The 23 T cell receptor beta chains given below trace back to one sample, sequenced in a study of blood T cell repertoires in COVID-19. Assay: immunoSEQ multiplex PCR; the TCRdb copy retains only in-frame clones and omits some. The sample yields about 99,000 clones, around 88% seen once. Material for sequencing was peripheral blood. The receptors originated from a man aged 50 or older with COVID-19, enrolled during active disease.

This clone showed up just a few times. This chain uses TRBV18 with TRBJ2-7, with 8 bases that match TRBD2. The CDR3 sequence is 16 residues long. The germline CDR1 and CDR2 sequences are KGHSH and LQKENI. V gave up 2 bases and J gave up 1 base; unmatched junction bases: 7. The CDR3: CASSPILGGASYEQYF. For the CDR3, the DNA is TGTGCCAGCTCACCAATCCTCGGGGGGGCTTCCTACGAGCAGTACTTC.

CDR3 DNA sequence: TGTGCCGGACGGCAGGGGGGCTCATCTCATAGCACAGATACGCAGTATTTT. This codes for CAGRQGGSSHSTDTQYF. The chain has TRBV2 and TRBJ2-3; tentative D call: TRBD1 (7 bases). CDR1 and CDR2 from the germline V gene are SNHLY and FYNNEI. The V end lost 11 bases, the J end lost 0 bases, and 24 bases lay between the germline ends. The CDR3 totals 17 residues. The full variable domain, rest sourced from reference TRBV2 and TRBJ2-3, is EPEVTQTPSHQVTQMGQEVILRCVPISNHLYFYWYRQILGQKVEFLVSFYNNEISEKSEIFDDQFSVERPDGSNFTLKIRSTKLEDSAMYFCAGRQGGSSHSTDTQYFGPGTRLTVL.

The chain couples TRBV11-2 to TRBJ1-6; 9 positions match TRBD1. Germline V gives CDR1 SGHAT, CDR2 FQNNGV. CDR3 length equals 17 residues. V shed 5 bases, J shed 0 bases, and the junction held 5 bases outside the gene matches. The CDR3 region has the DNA TGTGCCAGCAGCCGCGGACAGGGGAGCTCCTATAATTCACCCCTCCACTTT. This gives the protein CASSRGQGSSYNSPLHF.

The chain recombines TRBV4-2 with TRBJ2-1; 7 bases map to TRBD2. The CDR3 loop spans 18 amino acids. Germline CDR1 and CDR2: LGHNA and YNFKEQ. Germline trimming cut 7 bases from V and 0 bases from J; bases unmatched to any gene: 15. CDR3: CASTTSPKLASSYNEQFF. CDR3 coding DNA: TGTGCCAGCACCACATCCCCCAAACTAGCGAGCTCCTACAATGAGCAGTTCTTC.

CDR3 region: CASSLLAGIYNEQFF. The CDR3 nucleotides are TGTGCCAGCAGCTTATTAGCGGGGATATACAATGAGCAGTTCTTC. This sequence joins TRBV7-3 and TRBJ2-1; 8 positions match TRBD2. Germline V gives CDR1 SGHTA, CDR2 FQGTGA. V lost 2 bases to trimming and J lost 4 bases; unmatched junction nucleotides: 4. This CDR3 has 15 residues.

CDR3 amino acids: CASSIVPDTQYF. In DNA, the CDR3 is TGTGCCAGCAGCATCGTCCCAGATACGCAGTATTTT. The gene calls are TRBV11-3 and TRBJ2-3; D remains unclear. V lost 5 bases, J lost 4 bases, and 7 bases lay in between. This CDR3 has 12 amino acids. Per germline, CDR1 SGHNT and CDR2 YENEEA.

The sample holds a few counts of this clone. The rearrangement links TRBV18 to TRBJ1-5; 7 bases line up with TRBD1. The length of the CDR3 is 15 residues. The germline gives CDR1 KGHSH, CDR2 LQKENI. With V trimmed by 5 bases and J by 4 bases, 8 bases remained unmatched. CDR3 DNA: TGTGCCAGCTCAATGACGACAGGGCGGAATCAGCCCCAGCATTTT. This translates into CASSMTTGRNQPQHF.

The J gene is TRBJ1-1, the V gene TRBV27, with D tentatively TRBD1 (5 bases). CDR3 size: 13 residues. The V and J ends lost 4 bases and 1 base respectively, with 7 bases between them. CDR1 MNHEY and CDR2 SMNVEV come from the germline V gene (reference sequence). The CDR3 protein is CASSWTPNTEAFF. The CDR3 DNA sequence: TGTGCCAGCAGTTGGACACCGAACACTGAAGCTTTCTTT.

The CDR3 nucleotides read TGCGCCAGCAGCCAGAGGACAGGGTCGAACGAGCAGTACTTC. Translation: CASSQRTGSNEQYF. The V gene is TRBV5-1, the J gene TRBJ2-7; TRBD1 matches 8 bases. The CDR3 runs to 14 residues. J lost 5 bases, V lost 4 bases, and 8 bases had no gene match. Germline V gives CDR1 SGHRS, CDR2 YFSETQ.

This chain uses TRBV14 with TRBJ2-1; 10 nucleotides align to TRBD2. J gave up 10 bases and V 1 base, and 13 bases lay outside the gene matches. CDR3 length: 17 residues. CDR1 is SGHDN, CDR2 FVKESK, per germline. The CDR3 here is CASSQVAGGNRLGEQFF. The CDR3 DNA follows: TGTGCCAGCAGCCAAGTAGCGGGGGGCAATCGTTTAGGGGAGCAGTTCTTC. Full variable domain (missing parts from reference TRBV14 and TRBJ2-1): EAGVTQFPSHSVIEKGQTVTLRCDPISGHDNLYWYRRVMGKEIKFLLHFVKESKQDESGMPNNRFLAERTGGTYSTLKVQPAELEDSGVYFCASSQVAGGNRLGEQFFGPGTRLTVL.

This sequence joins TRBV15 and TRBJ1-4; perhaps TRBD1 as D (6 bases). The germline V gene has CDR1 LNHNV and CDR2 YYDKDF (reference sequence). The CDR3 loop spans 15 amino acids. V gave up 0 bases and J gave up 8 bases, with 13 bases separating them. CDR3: CATSRDVQGQEKLFF. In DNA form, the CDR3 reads TGTGCCACCAGCAGAGATGTCCAGGGACAAGAAAAACTGTTTTTT.

CDR3 DNA sequence: TGCAGTGCTAGTGGGACAGGGGGCACGGTAGGCAATCAGCCCCAGCATTTT. Translation gives CSASGTGGTVGNQPQHF. The chain joins TRBV20-1 to TRBJ1-5, with TRBD1 matching 12 bases. The CDR3 extends over 17 amino acids. The J segment lost 2 bases and the V segment lost 3 bases, leaving 8 bases of the junction unmatched. Per germline, CDR1 DFQATT and CDR2 SNEGSKA (reference sequence).

The DNA of the CDR3 is TGCGCCAGCAGCCAGCATGGACCGGGACTAGCGGGAGCCACAGATACGCAGTATTTT. As protein: CASSQHGPGLAGATDTQYF. The chain employs TRBV4-1 and TRBJ2-3, with 14 bases fitting TRBD2. The CDR3 spans 19 residues. Per the germline V gene, CDR1 is MGHRA and CDR2 is YSYEKL. V dropped 3 bases and J dropped 2; count of bases not matched to a gene: 10.

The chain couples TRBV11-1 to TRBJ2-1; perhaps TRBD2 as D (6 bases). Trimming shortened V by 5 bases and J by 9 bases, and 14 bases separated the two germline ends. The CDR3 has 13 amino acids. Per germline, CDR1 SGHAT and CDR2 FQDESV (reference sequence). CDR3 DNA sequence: TGTGCCAGCAGCATCGGGGGTTTCGGTGAGCAGTTCTTC. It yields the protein CASSIGGFGEQFF.

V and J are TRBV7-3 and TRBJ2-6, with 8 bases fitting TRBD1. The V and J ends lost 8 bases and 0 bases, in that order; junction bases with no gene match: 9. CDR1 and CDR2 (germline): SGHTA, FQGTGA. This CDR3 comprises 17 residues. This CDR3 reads CASLRGQAVSGANVLTF. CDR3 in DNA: TGTGCCAGCTTAAGGGGACAGGCCGTCTCTGGGGCCAACGTCCTGACTTTC.

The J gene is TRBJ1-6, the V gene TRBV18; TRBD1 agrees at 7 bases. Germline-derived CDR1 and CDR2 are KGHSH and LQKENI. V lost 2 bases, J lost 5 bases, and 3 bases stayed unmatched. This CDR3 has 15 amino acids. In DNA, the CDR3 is TGTGCCAGCTCACCAATCGGGACAGATAATTCACCCCTCCACTTT. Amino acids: CASSPIGTDNSPLHF.

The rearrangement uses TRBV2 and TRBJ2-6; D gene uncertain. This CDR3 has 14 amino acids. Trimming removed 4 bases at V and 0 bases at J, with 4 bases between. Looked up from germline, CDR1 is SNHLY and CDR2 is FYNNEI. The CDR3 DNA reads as TGTGCCAGCAGTGCGAGCTCTGGGGCCAACGTCCTGACTTTC. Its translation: CASSASSGANVLTF.

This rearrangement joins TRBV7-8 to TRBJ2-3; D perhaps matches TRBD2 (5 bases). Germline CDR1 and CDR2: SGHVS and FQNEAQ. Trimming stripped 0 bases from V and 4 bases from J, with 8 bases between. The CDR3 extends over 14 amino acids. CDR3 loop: CASSLATGADTQYF. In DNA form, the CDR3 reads TGTGCCAGCAGCTTAGCTACCGGGGCAGATACGCAGTATTTT.

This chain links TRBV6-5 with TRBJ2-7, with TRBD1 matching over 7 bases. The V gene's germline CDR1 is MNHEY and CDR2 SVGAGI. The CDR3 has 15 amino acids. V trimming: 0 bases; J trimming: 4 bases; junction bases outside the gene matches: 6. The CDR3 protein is CASSYSNTGEYEQYF. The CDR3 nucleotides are TGTGCCAGCAGTTACTCGAACACAGGGGAATACGAGCAGTACTTC.

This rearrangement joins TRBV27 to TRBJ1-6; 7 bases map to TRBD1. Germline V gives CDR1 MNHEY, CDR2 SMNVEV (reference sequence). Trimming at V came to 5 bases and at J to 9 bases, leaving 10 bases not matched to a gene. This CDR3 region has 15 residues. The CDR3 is CASSPGTAIPSPLHF. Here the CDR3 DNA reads TGTGCCAGCAGTCCAGGGACAGCAATCCCTTCACCCCTCCACTTT.

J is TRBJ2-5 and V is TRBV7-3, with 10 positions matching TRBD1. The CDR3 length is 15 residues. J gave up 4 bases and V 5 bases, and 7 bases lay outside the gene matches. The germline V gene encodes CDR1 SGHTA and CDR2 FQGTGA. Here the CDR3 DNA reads TGTGCCAGCAGCCGGACAGGGGGGAGAAGAGAGACCCAGTACTTC. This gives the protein CASSRTGGRRETQYF.

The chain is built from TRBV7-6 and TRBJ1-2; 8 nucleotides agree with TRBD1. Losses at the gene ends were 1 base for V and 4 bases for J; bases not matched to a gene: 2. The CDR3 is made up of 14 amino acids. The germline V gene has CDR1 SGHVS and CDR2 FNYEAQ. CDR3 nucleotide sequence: TGTGCCAGCAGCTTAGGACAGGGGTTCTATGGCTACACCTTC. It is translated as CASSLGQGFYGYTF.

CDR3 region: CASSVVGQGLGTDTQYF. The CDR3 DNA reads as TGTGCCAGCAGCGTCGTGGGACAGGGACTCGGCACAGATACGCAGTATTTT. The J gene is TRBJ2-3, the V gene TRBV9, with 9 bases lining up with TRBD1. Trimming took 2 bases from V and 1 from J; bases not matched to a gene: 8. Germline CDR1 SGDLS, CDR2 YYNGEE. There are 17 residues in the CDR3.